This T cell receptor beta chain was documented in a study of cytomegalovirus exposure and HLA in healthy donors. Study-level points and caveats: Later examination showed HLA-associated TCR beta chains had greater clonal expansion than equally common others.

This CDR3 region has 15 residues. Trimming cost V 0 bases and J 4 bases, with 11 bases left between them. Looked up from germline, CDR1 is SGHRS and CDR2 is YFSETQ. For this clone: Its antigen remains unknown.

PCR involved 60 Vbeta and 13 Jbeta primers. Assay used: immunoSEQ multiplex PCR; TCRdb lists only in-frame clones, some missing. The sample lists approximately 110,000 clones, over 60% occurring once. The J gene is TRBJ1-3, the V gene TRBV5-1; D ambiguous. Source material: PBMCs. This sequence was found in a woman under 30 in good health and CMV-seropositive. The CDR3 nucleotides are TGCGCCAGCAGCTTGGCGGCAGGCCAAGGAAACACCATATATTTT. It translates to CASSLAAGQGNTIYF.